This T cell receptor (beta chain) was sequenced during a study of blood T cell repertoires in COVID-19. Study background: T cells, B-cell-depleted T cells, or PBMCs provided the cDNA or gDNA that served as material.

Repertoires were generated with immunoSEQ multiplex PCR, while TCRdb's copy carries only in-frame clones and drops some. The table shows more than 300,000 clones, with over 70% occurring only once. The V gene's germline CDR1 is SGHTS and CDR2 YDEGEE. This CDR3 contains 13 residues. V lost 5 bases to trimming and J lost 4 bases, with 12 bases between them. The J gene is TRBJ1-1, the V gene TRBV5-8; no reliable D call. The receptor was derived from a woman aged 50 to 65 with acute or convalescent COVID-19. The specimen sequenced was peripheral blood. The CDR3 region has the DNA TGTGCCAGCAGTTTAATCGGAGGCACTGAAGCTTTCTTT. As protein: CASSLIGGTEAFF.